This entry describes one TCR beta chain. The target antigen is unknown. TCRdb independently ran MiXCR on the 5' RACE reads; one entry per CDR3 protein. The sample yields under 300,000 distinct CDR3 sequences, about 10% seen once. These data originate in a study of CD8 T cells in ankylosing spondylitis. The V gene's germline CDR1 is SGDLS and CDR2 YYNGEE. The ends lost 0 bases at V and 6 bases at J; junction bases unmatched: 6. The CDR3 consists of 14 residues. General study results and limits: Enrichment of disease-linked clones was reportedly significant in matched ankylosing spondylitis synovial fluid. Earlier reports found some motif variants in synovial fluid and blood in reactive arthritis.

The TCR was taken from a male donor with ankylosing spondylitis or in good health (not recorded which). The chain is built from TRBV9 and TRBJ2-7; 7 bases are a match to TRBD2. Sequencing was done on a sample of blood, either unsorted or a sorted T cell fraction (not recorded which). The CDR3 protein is CASSVGGRASEQYF. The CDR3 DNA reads TGTGCCAGCAGCGTAGGTGGGAGGGCCAGCGAGCAGTACTTC.